The 12 T cell receptor beta chains below come from one sample, sequenced in a study of T cell changes during pregnancy in multiple sclerosis. Clones were sequenced by immunoSEQ multiplex PCR, and TCRdb holds only the in-frame ones, with some missing. The table has around 37,000 clones, 75% to 95% seen once. The sequencing here drew on CD8+ T cells from peripheral blood mononuclear cells, taken in the second trimester of pregnancy. These receptors were collected from a female donor with multiple sclerosis, enrolled in a pregnancy study.

This rearrangement joins TRBV5-8 to TRBJ1-2; weak D call: TRBD1 (5 bases). CDR3 length equals 13 residues. Deletions cut 4 bases from V and 0 bases from J, with 7 bases between. From germline, CDR1 is SGHTS and CDR2 YDEGEE. The CDR3 sequence is CASSTTANYGYTF. DNA of the CDR3: TGTGCCAGCAGCACGACAGCTAACTATGGCTACACCTTC. Combining the CDR3 with reference TRBV5-8 and TRBJ1-2 gives the whole variable domain EAGVTQSPTHLIKTRGQQATLRCSPISGHTSVYWYQQALGLGLQFLLWYDEGEERNRGNFPPRFSGRQFPNYSSELNVNALELEDSALYLCASSTTANYGYTFGSGTRLTVV.

The V gene is TRBV7-9, the J gene TRBJ2-7, with D perhaps matching TRBD1 (5 bases). Trimming removed 2 bases at V and 5 bases at J, with 16 bases between. CDR1 and CDR2 (germline): SEHNR, FQNEAQ (reference sequence). The CDR3 loop spans 15 amino acids. The CDR3 coding sequence is TGTGCCAGCAGCTTATCCGCGACAGTGTACGACGAGCAGTACTTC. Encoded protein: CASSLSATVYDEQYF.

The chain carries TRBV2 and TRBJ2-2; 10 nucleotides agree with TRBD2. V was pared by 5 bases and J by 5 bases, with 5 bases of the junction left unmatched. Germline V gene data show CDR1 as SNHLY and CDR2 as FYNNEI. The CDR3 is 15 residues long. The CDR3 DNA is TGTGCCAGCAGTATAGCGGGGGGCGGGACCGGGGAGCTGTTTTTT. This gives the protein CASSIAGGGTGELFF.

The chain couples TRBV9 to TRBJ2-3; 8 nucleotides match TRBD2. The CDR3 consists of 17 residues. In germline, CDR1 is SGDLS, CDR2 YYNGEE. Germline trimming cut 0 bases from V and 1 base from J; bases unmatched to any gene: 7. The CDR3 loop reads CASSVEFGGGGTDTQYF. The CDR3 nucleotides are TGTGCCAGCAGCGTAGAGTTCGGGGGGGGAGGCACAGATACGCAGTATTTT.

The rearrangement joins TRBV6-6 to TRBJ2-7; D may be TRBD1 (6 bases). In germline, CDR1 is MNHNY, CDR2 SVGAGI (reference sequence). V gave up 5 bases and J gave up 0 bases, with 8 bases separating them. CDR3 length: 13 amino acids. CDR3 region: CASSVDSSYEQYF. CDR3 DNA: TGTGCCAGCAGTGTGGACAGCTCCTACGAGCAGTACTTC.

The chain couples TRBV27 to TRBJ2-5; TRBD2 aligns across 11 bases. The V and J ends lost 4 bases and 0 bases, in that order; junction bases with no gene match: 7. CDR3 length: 17 amino acids. Looked up from germline, CDR1 is MNHEY and CDR2 is SMNVEV (reference sequence). The CDR3 spells CASSSPGLAAYQETQYF. CDR3 nucleotides: TGTGCCAGCAGTTCGCCGGGACTAGCGGCGTACCAAGAGACCCAGTACTTC.

This clone came up once. The chain has TRBV18 and TRBJ2-5, with 16 bases lining up with TRBD2. Germline CDR1 KGHSH, CDR2 LQKENI. V shed 6 bases, J shed 4 bases, and the junction held 2 bases outside the gene matches. This CDR3 spans 15 amino acids. For the CDR3, the DNA is TGTGCCAGCTCCGGGACTAGCGGGAGGGGAGAGACCCAGTACTTC. Encoded protein: CASSGTSGRGETQYF.

This clone was counted a single time. The chain joins TRBV7-9 to TRBJ1-4; D is uncertain. Germline V CDR1 and CDR2: SEHNR, FQNEAQ (reference sequence). The CDR3 runs 15 residues. Trimming cost V 2 bases and J 5 bases, with 12 bases left between them. CDR3 sequence reads: CASSLTGSGNEKLFF. The CDR3 bases are TGTGCCAGCAGCTTAACGGGATCGGGCAATGAAAAACTGTTTTTT. The full variable domain, completed using reference TRBV7-9 and TRBJ1-4, is DTGVSQNPRHKITKRGQNVTFRCDPISEHNRLYWYRQTLGQGPEFLTYFQNEAQLEKSRLLSDRFSAERPKGSFSTLEIQRTEQGDSAMYLCASSLTGSGNEKLFFGSGTQLSVL.

This chain uses TRBV27 with TRBJ2-7; D might be TRBD2 (6 bases). Trimming took 3 bases from V and 7 from J, leaving 25 bases between them. The CDR3 length is 17 residues. Looked up from germline, CDR1 is MNHEY and CDR2 is SMNVEV (reference sequence). Written as DNA, the CDR3 is TGTGCCAGCAGTTTTTGGGAGGCCTCGGGCTCCCTCGGAGAGCAGTACTTC. Translation gives CASSFWEASGSLGEQYF.

The CDR3 region is CASTRGFVTEAFF. The CDR3 coding sequence is TGCGCCTCAACCCGGGGATTTGTCACTGAAGCTTTCTTT. The chain is built from TRBV10-2 and TRBJ1-1; D uncertain. Trimming left V 11 bases short and J 4 bases short, with 17 bases between. The CDR3 length is 13 residues. Germline V CDR1 and CDR2: WSHSY, SAAADI.

The chain combines TRBV2 with TRBJ2-5, with D possibly TRBD2 on 7 matching bases. The CDR3 covers 14 residues. Germline-derived CDR1 and CDR2 are SNHLY and FYNNEI. Trimming removed 7 bases at V and 1 base at J, with 13 bases between. CDR3 DNA: TGTGCCAGCACCGGGGGGCCCGGCCAAGAGACCCAGTACTTC. Its protein is CASTGGPGQETQYF.

The genes are TRBV6-4 and TRBJ2-1; 12 positions agree with TRBD2. Germline loops: CDR1 MRHNA, CDR2 SNTAGT. Trimming removed 0 bases from V and 9 bases from J; junction bases left unmatched: 9. The CDR3 length is 17 residues. The CDR3 coding sequence is TGTGCCAGCAGTGACTCCTACTCTAGCGGGGGGGCCTCTGAGCAGTTCTTC. It encodes CASSDSYSSGGASEQFF.